The T cell receptor (beta chain) under discussion was sequenced for a study of cytomegalovirus exposure and HLA in healthy donors. Amplification used 60 Vbeta primers and 13 Jbeta primers. Libraries were prepared by immunoSEQ multiplex PCR; TCRdb keeps only in-frame clonotypes and omits some of them. This sample has 150,000 or so clones, with 75% to 90% found just once. The sequence derives from a man between 18 and 35 years old in good health and CMV-seropositive. Specimen: PBMCs.

CDR3 DNA sequence: TGCGCCAGCAGCTTGGAGGGACAAAACTCTGGAAACACCATATATTTT. It is translated as CASSLEGQNSGNTIYF. The chain recombines TRBV5-1 with TRBJ1-3; TRBD1 might be the D (6 bases). CDR1 and CDR2 from the germline V gene are SGHRS and YFSETQ. Trimming stripped 0 bases from V and 0 bases from J, with 10 bases between. CDR3 size: 16 residues.